This T cell receptor (beta chain) was profiled in a study of T cells after yellow fever vaccination. TCRdb passed the 5' RACE reads through MiXCR, listing each CDR3 protein once. The sample includes 250,000 or so distinct CDR3 sequences, 6.5% to 7.5% of them seen just once. V was pared by 0 bases and J by 2 bases, with 11 bases between. The CDR3 runs to 14 residues. CDR1 is DFQATT, CDR2 SNEGSKA, per germline (reference sequence). The chain uses TRBV20-1 and TRBJ2-7; D is possibly TRBD1 (6 bases). This TCR derives from a man between 25 and 39 years old who received the YFV17D yellow fever vaccine. The input for sequencing was CD4+ T cells sorted from PBMCs, taken on the day of the yellow fever booster vaccination. The CDR3 bases are TGCAGTGCTAGAGATGTAAGGGGGACCTACGAGCAGTACTTC. It yields the protein CSARDVRGTYEQYF.